This T cell receptor beta chain was recovered during a study of blood T cells in healthy people across ages. The CDR3 runs to 13 residues. V lost 2 bases, J lost 15 bases, and 17 bases lay in between. Germline CDR1 reads SGHTA; CDR2 reads FQGNSA. This clonotype appeared many times. Alongside a J-beta primer mix, a sample-barcoded 5' primer served in a second PCR lasting roughly 6 to 11 cycles. TCRdb reanalysed the 5' RACE reads using MiXCR and keeps one entry per CDR3 protein. This table has 1.2 million to 1.5 million distinct CDR3 sequences, approximately 42% appearing once. The V and J genes are TRBV7-2 and TRBJ2-1, with no clear D. The origin of this receptor is a woman aged 18-29 years in good health. Source material: blood. CDR3 sequence (DNA): TGTGCCAGCAGCTTAAGTGGTTTGGGTGAAAGGTTCTTC. Its protein product is CASSLSGLGERFF.